Below, 21 T cell receptor beta chains from the same sample are listed, as sequenced in a study of CD8+ T cells in alopecia areata. Extracted RNA was reverse transcribed, and the resulting cDNA served as sequencing template. TCRdb keeps only in-frame clones here, not all; method: immunoSEQ multiplex PCR. Among some 180,000 clones, about 56% were seen once, and the ten largest hold nearly 5%. The sample taken for sequencing was CD8+ T cells sorted from blood. The receptors derive from a human donor in good health.

The genes are TRBV6-6 and TRBJ1-1, with D tentatively TRBD1 (5 bases). Germline V gene data show CDR1 as MNHNY and CDR2 as SVGAGI (reference sequence). The CDR3 is made up of 15 amino acids. Trimming cost V 0 bases and J 3 bases, with 11 bases left between them. The CDR3 spells CASSYSPQGDTEAFF. DNA for the CDR3: TGTGCCAGCAGTTACTCCCCCCAGGGAGACACTGAAGCTTTCTTT.

This clone has just a few counts. The CDR3 loop reads CASRIYEQYF. CDR3 nucleotide sequence: TGTGCCAGCAGGATCTACGAGCAGTACTTC. This sequence joins TRBV2 and TRBJ2-7, with D unclear. CDR3 length equals 10 residues. Germline V gene lookup returns CDR1 SNHLY and CDR2 FYNNEI. V was cut by 6 bases and J by 3 bases, with 3 bases left in between. The complete variable domain, with remaining parts taken from reference TRBV2 and TRBJ2-7, reads EPEVTQTPSHQVTQMGQEVILRCVPISNHLYFYWYRQILGQKVEFLVSFYNNEISEKSEIFDDQFSVERPDGSNFTLKIRSTKLEDSAMYFCASRIYEQYFGPGTRLTVT.

The rearrangement joins TRBV15 to TRBJ2-7, with unresolved D. The CDR3 consists of 15 residues. From germline, CDR1 is LNHNV and CDR2 YYDKDF (reference sequence). The germline V and J ends were trimmed by 2 bases and 5 bases, with 16 bases remaining between them. CDR3 DNA sequence: TGTGCCACCAGCAGATTGACTGTAGGGAACCACGAGCAGTACTTC. Translating it yields CATSRLTVGNHEQYF. Using reference TRBV15 and TRBJ2-7 for the parts outside the CDR3, the full variable domain is DAMVIQNPRYQVTQFGKPVTLSCSQTLNHNVMYWYQQKSSQAPKLLFHYYDKDFNNEADTPDNFQSRRPNTSFCFLDIRSPGLGDTAMYLCATSRLTVGNHEQYFGPGTRLTVT.

The V and J genes are TRBV5-5 and TRBJ1-2; maybe TRBD1 (6 bases). CDR3 size: 14 residues. Trimming cost V 3 bases and J 4 bases, with 13 bases left between them. Per germline, CDR1 SGHKS and CDR2 YYEKEE (reference sequence). This chain's CDR3 is CASSWGARGYGYTF. The CDR3 DNA is TGTGCCAGCAGCTGGGGCGCCAGGGGCTATGGCTACACCTTC.

The chain recombines TRBV7-2 with TRBJ2-1; 7 nucleotides match TRBD2. CDR1 is SGHTA and CDR2 is FQGNSA in the germline V gene. The CDR3 length is 13 residues. V shed 6 bases, J shed 6 bases, and the junction held 5 bases outside the gene matches. In nucleotides, the CDR3 is TGTGCCAGCAGACTCTGGACTAGCAATGAGCAGTTCTTC. It specifies CASRLWTSNEQFF.

This chain connects TRBV5-6 to TRBJ2-5; maybe TRBD1 (6 bases). This CDR3 spans 14 amino acids. The V gene lost 2 bases and the J gene lost 4 bases, with 12 bases spanning the gap. Germline CDR1 reads SGHDT; CDR2 reads YYEEEE. As DNA, the CDR3 is TGTGCCAGCAGCTTATCAGGGGCCTTAGAGACCCAGTACTTC. Translating gives CASSLSGALETQYF.

The sample holds a few counts of this clone. The chain couples TRBV13 to TRBJ2-7; D is undetermined. The CDR3 spans 9 residues. Germline V lookup: CDR1 PRHDT, CDR2 FYEKMQ (reference sequence). V was cut by 8 bases and J by 3 bases, with 2 bases left in between. As DNA, the CDR3 is TGTGCCAGCGGCTACGAGCAGTACTTC. Translating gives CASGYEQYF. The whole variable domain, filled in from reference TRBV13 and TRBJ2-7, reads AAGVIQSPRHLIKEKRETATLKCYPIPRHDTVYWYQQGPGQDPQFLISFYEKMQSDKGSIPDRFSAQQFSDYHSELNMSSLELGDSALYFCASGYEQYFGPGTRLTVT.

The count of this clone is one. The rearrangement uses TRBV29-1 and TRBJ2-3; no clear D. The length of the CDR3 is 13 residues. The germline gives CDR1 SQVTM, CDR2 ANQGSEA. V was clipped by 3 bases and J by 5 bases, with 12 bases between them. The CDR3 here is CSVDITAQDTQYF. The CDR3 nucleotides read TGCAGCGTTGACATTACGGCCCAAGATACGCAGTATTTT.

V is TRBV28 and J is TRBJ2-7; D remains unclear. Germline V lookup: CDR1 MDHEN, CDR2 SYDVKM. This CDR3 region has 14 residues. The V end was cut by 3 bases, the J end by 2 bases, with 11 bases between. The CDR3 bases are TGTGCCAGCAGTTTGGCACCAAGTACCTACGAGCAGTACTTC. Amino acids: CASSLAPSTYEQYF.

This sequence joins TRBV7-9 and TRBJ1-2, with D unresolved. The ends were cut back, 1 base at V and 4 bases at J, with 7 bases in the middle. Per the germline V gene, CDR1 is SEHNR and CDR2 is FQNEAQ (reference sequence). CDR3 size: 13 residues. CDR3: CASSLGQIYGYTF. CDR3 coding DNA: TGTGCCAGCAGCTTAGGGCAGATCTATGGCTACACCTTC.

This clone appeared a single time. The chain joins TRBV29-1 to TRBJ1-6; 7 bases map to TRBD1. The germline gives CDR1 SQVTM, CDR2 ANQGSEA. CDR3 size: 13 residues. V was clipped by 7 bases and J by 6 bases; unmatched bases: 6. The CDR3 is CSAGDSINSPLHF. The CDR3 DNA follows: TGCAGCGCTGGGGACAGTATTAATTCACCCCTCCACTTT.

This chain joins TRBV30 and TRBJ1-2; D remains unclear. CDR3 length equals 13 residues. V lost 2 bases, J lost 4 bases, and 11 bases lay in between. Per germline, CDR1 GTSNPN and CDR2 SVGIG (reference sequence). CDR3 in DNA: TGTGCCTGGAGTCTCTTCGGAGGCTATGGCTACACCTTC. Translated, it gives CAWSLFGGYGYTF. Together with reference TRBV30 and TRBJ1-2, the CDR3 gives the full variable domain: SQTIHQWPATLVQPVGSPLSLECTVEGTSNPNLYWYRQAAGRGLQLLFYSVGIGQISSEVPQNLSASRPQDRQFILSSKKLLLSDSGFYLCAWSLFGGYGYTFGSGTRLTVV.

The chain employs TRBV14 and TRBJ2-7, with D perhaps TRBD2 (5 bases). From germline, CDR1 is SGHDN and CDR2 FVKESK. V was cut by 3 bases and J by 2 bases, with 11 bases left in between. This CDR3 is built from 14 residues. CDR3 sequence reads: CASSHGPGAYEQYF. As DNA, the CDR3 is TGTGCCAGCAGCCACGGACCCGGGGCCTACGAGCAGTACTTC.

In nucleotides, the CDR3 is TGTGCCAGCAGTGACAGGGTGCCCCTTAGCAATCAGCCCCAGCATTTT. Protein sequence: CASSDRVPLSNQPQHF. The rearrangement links TRBV2 to TRBJ1-5, with D maybe TRBD1 (5 bases). The CDR3 totals 16 residues. Germline V gene data show CDR1 as SNHLY and CDR2 as FYNNEI. Trimming left V 3 bases short and J 0 bases short, with 12 bases between.

The CDR3 here is CASSNPYHEQYF. CDR3 in DNA: TGTGCCAGTAGTAATCCCTACCACGAGCAGTACTTC. The chain recombines TRBV19 with TRBJ2-7; the D is unclear. This CDR3 comprises 12 residues. The V gene lost 4 bases and the J gene lost 5 bases, with 9 bases spanning the gap. Per germline, CDR1 LNHDA and CDR2 SQIVND (reference sequence). The full variable domain, completed using reference TRBV19 and TRBJ2-7, is DGGITQSPKYLFRKEGQNVTLSCEQNLNHDAMYWYRQDPGQGLRLIYYSQIVNDFQKGDIAEGYSVSREKKESFPLTVTSAQKNPTAFYLCASSNPYHEQYFGPGTRLTVT.

V and J are TRBV5-1 and TRBJ1-1; 10 nucleotides line up with TRBD1. The CDR3 contains 16 residues. The ends lost 3 bases at V and 0 bases at J; junction bases unmatched: 5. Germline CDR1 reads SGHRS; CDR2 reads YFSETQ. CDR3 in amino acids: CASSSGTGVLNTEAFF. CDR3 nucleotides: TGCGCCAGCAGCTCAGGGACAGGGGTACTGAACACTGAAGCTTTCTTT.

The V call is TRBV11-2, the J call TRBJ2-5; 9 nucleotides match TRBD2. Germline CDR1 and CDR2: SGHAT and FQNNGV. J lost 5 bases, V lost 2 bases, and 6 bases had no gene match. The CDR3 runs 15 residues. The CDR3 bases are TGTGCCAGCAGCTTACTAGCGGGGATTTCGGAGACCCAGTACTTC. Amino acid sequence: CASSLLAGISETQYF. Complete variable domain (other parts from reference TRBV11-2 and TRBJ2-5): EAGVAQSPRYKIIEKRQSVAFWCNPISGHATLYWYQQILGQGPKLLIQFQNNGVVDDSQLPKDRFSAERLKGVDSTLKIQPAKLEDSAVYLCASSLLAGISETQYFGPGTRLLVL.

The chain couples TRBV2 to TRBJ2-1; D is perhaps TRBD1 or TRBD2 (5 bases each). Germline V gene sequence: CDR1 SNHLY, CDR2 FYNNEI. The CDR3 consists of 14 residues. V was cut by 9 bases and J by 7 bases, with 19 bases left in between. In DNA, the CDR3 is TGTGCCAGGTTCGATCCCGGGGCCGGGAATGAGCAGTTCTTC. Amino acids: CARFDPGAGNEQFF.

Only one count was recorded for this clone. CDR3 sequence (DNA): TGCGCCAGCAGCCCCACCGGGACTAGCGATGAGCAGTTCTTC. Amino acids: CASSPTGTSDEQFF. The chain joins TRBV5-1 to TRBJ2-1; 10 bases map to TRBD2. The CDR3 runs 14 residues. The V and J ends lost 4 bases and 8 bases, in that order; junction bases with no gene match: 6. Germline V gene lookup returns CDR1 SGHRS and CDR2 YFSETQ.

The CDR3 bases are TGCAGCGTTGTGGGACAGGCCCCGAGGGGCTATGGCTACACCTTC. Its translation: CSVVGQAPRGYGYTF. This chain links TRBV29-1 with TRBJ1-2, with TRBD1 matching 8 bases. Germline CDR1 is SQVTM and CDR2 is ANQGSEA. The CDR3 runs to 15 residues. V shed 4 bases, J shed 4 bases, and the junction held 11 bases outside the gene matches.

As for this clone: The germline gene is not matched at one end of the junction; a read error may be the cause. The chain combines TRBV15 with TRBJ1-2; D not certain. Germline values: CDR1 LNHNV, CDR2 YYDKDF (reference sequence). The CDR3 consists of 13 residues. CDR3 nucleotides: TGTGCCACCAGCACGAAGACGGCCTCCGGCTCCACCTTC. It codes for CATSTKTASGSTF.